The subject of this entry is one TCR beta chain. Original data processing: Nucleated cell number was recorded as an estimate derived from reference gene primer amplification. Assay used: immunoSEQ multiplex PCR; TCRdb lists only in-frame clones, some missing. V and J calls and clone size follow that table, whereas D and trimming were derived from the DNA. The table records around 230,000 clones, 86% of them present only once. Trimming at V came to 4 bases and at J to 0 bases, leaving 6 bases not matched to a gene. The CDR3 spans 16 residues. CDR1 and CDR2 from the germline V gene are MNHEY and SVGEGT. Seattle's cohort entered during active infection and was followed longitudinally. This entry is derived from a study of blood T cell repertoires in COVID-19. The overall study: Acute-phase and convalescent COVID-19 samples originated in the United States, Italy and Spain.

The receptor comes from a man aged 45-60 years with COVID-19, enrolled during active disease. The specimen was peripheral blood. The J gene is TRBJ1-5, the V gene TRBV6-2 or TRBV6-3, with 7 bases aligning to TRBD1. The CDR3 bases are TGTGCCAGCAGTTCCGACAGGGCTTATAGCAATCAGCCCCAGCATTTT. Its translation: CASSSDRAYSNQPQHF.